These T cell receptor beta chains were read from a single sample in a study of response to subunit inactivated influenza vaccine. From the RT-PCR reads, TCRdb called clonotypes with MiXCR, one entry per CDR3 protein. The sample includes some 640,000 distinct CDR3 sequences, more than 11% seen only once; the top ten take 6% to 7%. Sample: PBMCs from blood, taken less than 15 days before vaccination. These receptors were taken from a man aged 50 to 59 who received an inactivated influenza vaccine. The CDR3 runs from the conserved cysteine through the conserved F or W. A D gene is named only where the DNA matches it firmly. Expanded clones get a size class; other rows say once, few or many, or leave the size out.

V gene	clone size	D gene	J gene	CDR3 DNA	CDR3 protein
TRBV20-1	few	-	TRBJ2-7	TGCAGTGCTTTCGGGGGTAGGTCCTACGAGCAGTACTTC	CSAFGGRSYEQYF
TRBV12-3/TRBV12-4	many	TRBD2	TRBJ2-1	TGTGCCAGCAGAATAGCGGGGGCCCCCTACAATGAGCAGTTCTTC	CASRIAGAPYNEQFF
TRBV4-3	once	-	TRBJ2-7	TGCGCCAGCAGCCAAGATTCCCCTTTCTCCGAGCTGTACTTC	CASSQDSPFSELYF
TRBV10-3	few	TRBD1	TRBJ2-2	TGTGCCATCAGTGAATTCAGGGGGACCGGGGAGCTGTTTTTT	CAISEFRGTGELFF
TRBV20-1	-	-	TRBJ1-2	TGCAGTGCTAACCCCGCGAATCGACAGCCGACCTACTATGGCTACACCTTC	CSANPANRQPTYYGYTF
TRBV28	-	-	TRBJ1-4	TGTGCCAGCAGTTCGGGTGGCGCCGTTAATGAAAAACTGTTTTTT	CASSSGGAVNEKLFF
TRBV12-3/TRBV12-4	many	TRBD1	TRBJ2-5	TGTGCCAGCAGTTGGGGACAGAAAGAGACCCAGTACTTC	CASSWGQKETQYF
TRBV7-2	-	-	TRBJ2-7	TGTGCCAGCAGCCGCGGCCGCCAGCCCTCCTACGAGCAGTACTTC	CASSRGRQPSYEQYF
TRBV20-1	few	-	TRBJ1-5	TGCAGTGCTAGAAACCCGAGCGGAAATCAGCCCCAGCATTTT	CSARNPSGNQPQHF
TRBV20-1	once	-	TRBJ2-7	TGCAGTGCTAGAGTACGGGGACTCTACGAGCAGTACTTC	CSARVRGLYEQYF
TRBV5-6	-	TRBD1	TRBJ2-7	TGTGCCAGCAGCTTCAATAACAGGGGCTACGAGCAGTACTTC	CASSFNNRGYEQYF
TRBV7-8	-	-	TRBJ2-7	TGTGCCAGCAGCTTAGAGGGGGGAGGGCCCAGGTACGAGCAGTACTTC	CASSLEGGGPRYEQYF
TRBV6-1	few	-	TRBJ1-5	TGTGCCAGCACGACGACAGGCCGCAATCAGCCCCAGCATTTT	CASTTTGRNQPQHF
TRBV28	-	TRBD2	TRBJ2-1	TGTGCCAGCAGCCGACGGGGGGTCGGACTAGCGGGAGTCGAGCAGTTCTTC	CASSRRGVGLAGVEQFF
TRBV12-3/TRBV12-4	-	-	TRBJ1-1	TGTGCCAGCAGTGACCCCGGGGCGACTCGAGGAGGCACTGAAGCTTTCTTT	CASSDPGATRGGTEAFF
TRBV6-1	-	TRBD2	TRBJ2-1	TGTGCCAGCAGTGAATCTATAGGTGGGTTGGCTAGCGGAAACAATGAGCAGTTCTTC	CASSESIGGLASGNNEQFF
TRBV5-1	-	TRBD2	TRBJ2-7	TGCGCCAGCAGCCCACCGGGACTAGCGGGAGTATCGTACGAGCAGTACTTC	CASSPPGLAGVSYEQYF
TRBV5-1	-	TRBD1	TRBJ1-4	TGCGCCAGCAGCTTGTCGCATGGGACAGGAGATGAAAAACTGTTTTTT	CASSLSHGTGDEKLFF
TRBV28	few	-	TRBJ1-6	TGTGCCAGCTTGGGGTTTAATTCACCCCTCCACTTT	CASLGFNSPLHF
TRBV4-3	-	-	TRBJ2-7	TGCGCCAGCAGCCAAGAAAGGGTGGGTAGTTACGAGCAGTACTTC	CASSQERVGSYEQYF